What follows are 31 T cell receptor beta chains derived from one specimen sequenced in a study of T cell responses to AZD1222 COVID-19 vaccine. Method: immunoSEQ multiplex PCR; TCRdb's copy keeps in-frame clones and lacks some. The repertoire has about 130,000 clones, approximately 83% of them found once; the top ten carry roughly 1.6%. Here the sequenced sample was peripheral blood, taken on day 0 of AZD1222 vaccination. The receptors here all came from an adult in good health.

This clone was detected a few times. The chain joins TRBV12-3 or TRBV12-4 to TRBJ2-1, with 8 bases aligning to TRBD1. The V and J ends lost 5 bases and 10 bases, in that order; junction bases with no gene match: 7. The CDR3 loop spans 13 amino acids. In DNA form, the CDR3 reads TGTGCCAGCAGTCCGGGACAGGAGGTAGAGCAGTTCTTC. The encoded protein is CASSPGQEVEQFF.

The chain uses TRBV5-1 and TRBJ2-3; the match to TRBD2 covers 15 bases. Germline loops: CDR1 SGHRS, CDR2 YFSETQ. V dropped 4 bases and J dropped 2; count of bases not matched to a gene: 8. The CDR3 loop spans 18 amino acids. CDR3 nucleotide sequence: TGCGCCAGCAGCCGGGGACTAGCGGGGGGTGCTTCCACAGATACGCAGTATTTT. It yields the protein CASSRGLAGGASTDTQYF.

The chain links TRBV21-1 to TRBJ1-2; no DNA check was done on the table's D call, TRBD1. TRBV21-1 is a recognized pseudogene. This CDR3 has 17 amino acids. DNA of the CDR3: TGTGCCAGCAGCAAAGGGGGCTCCGACGTAAATAACTATGGCTACACCTTC. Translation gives CASSKGGSDVNNYGYTF.

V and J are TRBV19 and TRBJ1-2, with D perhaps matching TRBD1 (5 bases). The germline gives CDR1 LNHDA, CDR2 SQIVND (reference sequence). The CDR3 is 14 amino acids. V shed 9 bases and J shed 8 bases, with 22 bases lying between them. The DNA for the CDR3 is TGTGCCAGCCGAACCCAGGGATTTAATGAAGGCTACACCTTC. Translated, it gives CASRTQGFNEGYTF.

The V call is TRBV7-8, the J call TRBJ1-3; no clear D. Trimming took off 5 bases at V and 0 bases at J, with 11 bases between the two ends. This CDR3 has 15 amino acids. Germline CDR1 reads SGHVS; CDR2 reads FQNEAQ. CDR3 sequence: CASSPAGVSGNTIYF. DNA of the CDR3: TGTGCCAGCAGCCCCGCCGGGGTCTCTGGAAACACCATATATTTT.

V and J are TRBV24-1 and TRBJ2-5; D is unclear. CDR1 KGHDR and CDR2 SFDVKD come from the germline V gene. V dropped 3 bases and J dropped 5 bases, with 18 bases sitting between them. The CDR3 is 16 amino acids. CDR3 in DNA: TGTGCCACCAGTGATACGGGCTCTTCACTTGGGGAGACCCAGTACTTC. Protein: CATSDTGSSLGETQYF.

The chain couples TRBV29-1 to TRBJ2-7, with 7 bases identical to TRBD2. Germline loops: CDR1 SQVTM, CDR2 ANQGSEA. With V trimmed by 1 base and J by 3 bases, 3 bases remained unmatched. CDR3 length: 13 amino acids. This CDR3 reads CSVEAGGNYEQYF. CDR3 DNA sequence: TGCAGCGTTGAAGCGGGGGGTAACTACGAGCAGTACTTC.

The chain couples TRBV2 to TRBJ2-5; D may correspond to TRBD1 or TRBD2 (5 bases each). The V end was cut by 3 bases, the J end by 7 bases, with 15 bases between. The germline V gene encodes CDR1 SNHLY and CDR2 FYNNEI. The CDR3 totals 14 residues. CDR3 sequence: CASSEGDLEATQYF. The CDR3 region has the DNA TGTGCCAGCAGTGAGGGGGACCTAGAGGCGACCCAGTACTTC. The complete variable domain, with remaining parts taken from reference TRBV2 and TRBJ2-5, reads EPEVTQTPSHQVTQMGQEVILRCVPISNHLYFYWYRQILGQKVEFLVSFYNNEISEKSEIFDDQFSVERPDGSNFTLKIRSTKLEDSAMYFCASSEGDLEATQYFGPGTRLLVL.

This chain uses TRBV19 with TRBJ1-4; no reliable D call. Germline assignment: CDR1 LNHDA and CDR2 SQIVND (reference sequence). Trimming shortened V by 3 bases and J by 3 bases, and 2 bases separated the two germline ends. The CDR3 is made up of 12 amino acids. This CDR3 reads CASSMANEKLFF. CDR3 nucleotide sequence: TGTGCCAGTAGTATGGCTAATGAAAAACTGTTTTTT.

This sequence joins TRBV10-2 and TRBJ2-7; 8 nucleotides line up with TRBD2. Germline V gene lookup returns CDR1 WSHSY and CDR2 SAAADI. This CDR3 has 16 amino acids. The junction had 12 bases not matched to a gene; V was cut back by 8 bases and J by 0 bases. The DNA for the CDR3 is TGCGCCAGCCGTCGGGGTGGCGGGGGGAGCTCCTACGAGCAGTACTTC. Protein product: CASRRGGGGSSYEQYF.

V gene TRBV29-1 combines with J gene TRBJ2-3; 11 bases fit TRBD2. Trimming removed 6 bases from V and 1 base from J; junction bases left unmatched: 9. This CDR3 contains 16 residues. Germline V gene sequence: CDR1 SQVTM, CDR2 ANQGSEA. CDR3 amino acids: CSVVAGGNEGTDTQYF. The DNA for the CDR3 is TGCAGCGTCGTAGCGGGAGGGAATGAAGGCACAGATACGCAGTATTTT.

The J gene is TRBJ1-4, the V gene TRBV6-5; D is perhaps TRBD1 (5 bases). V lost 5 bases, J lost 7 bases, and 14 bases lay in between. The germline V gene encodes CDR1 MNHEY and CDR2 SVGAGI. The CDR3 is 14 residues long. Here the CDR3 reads CASSLGGEREKLFF. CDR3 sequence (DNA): TGTGCCAGCAGTCTGGGGGGGGAACGTGAAAAACTGTTTTTT.

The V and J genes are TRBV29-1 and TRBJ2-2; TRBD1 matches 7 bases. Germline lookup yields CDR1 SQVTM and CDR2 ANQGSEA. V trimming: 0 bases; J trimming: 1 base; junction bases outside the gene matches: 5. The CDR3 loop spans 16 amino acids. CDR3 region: CSVEDRTGENTGELFF. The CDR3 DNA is TGCAGCGTTGAAGATCGAACAGGGGAGAACACCGGGGAGCTGTTTTTT.

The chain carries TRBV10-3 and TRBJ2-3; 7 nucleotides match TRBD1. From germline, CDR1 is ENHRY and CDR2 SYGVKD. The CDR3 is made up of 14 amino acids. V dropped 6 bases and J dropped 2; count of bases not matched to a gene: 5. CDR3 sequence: CAIRPGTDTDTQYF. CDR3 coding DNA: TGTGCCATCAGGCCCGGGACAGACACAGATACGCAGTATTTT.

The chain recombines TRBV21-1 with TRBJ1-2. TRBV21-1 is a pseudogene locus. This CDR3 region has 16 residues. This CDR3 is CASSTIPPSTNYGYTF. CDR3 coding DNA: TGTGCCAGCAGCACGATCCCGCCGTCAACTAACTATGGCTACACCTTC.

CDR3 in amino acids: CASSLVAGGYNEQFF. The CDR3 DNA is TGTGCCAGCAGCTTAGTAGCGGGAGGATACAATGAGCAGTTCTTC. The V and J genes are TRBV7-2 and TRBJ2-1; 10 nucleotides match TRBD2. The V gene's germline CDR1 is SGHTA and CDR2 FQGNSA. This CDR3 is 15 amino acids long. Trimming cost V 1 base and J 4 bases; bases outside gene matches: 1.

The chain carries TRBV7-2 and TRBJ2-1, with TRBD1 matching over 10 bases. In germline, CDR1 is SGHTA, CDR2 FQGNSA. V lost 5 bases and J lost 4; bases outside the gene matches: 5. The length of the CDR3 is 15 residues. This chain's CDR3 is CASSPGQGFYNEQFF. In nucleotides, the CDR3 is TGTGCCAGCAGCCCGGGACAGGGGTTTTACAATGAGCAGTTCTTC.

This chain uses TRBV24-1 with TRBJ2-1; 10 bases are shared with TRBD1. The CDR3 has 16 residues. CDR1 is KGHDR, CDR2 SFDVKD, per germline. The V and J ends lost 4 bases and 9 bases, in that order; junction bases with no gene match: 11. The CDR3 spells CATSDGGQGTFSEQFF. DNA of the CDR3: TGTGCCACCAGTGACGGGGGACAGGGGACCTTCAGTGAGCAGTTCTTC.

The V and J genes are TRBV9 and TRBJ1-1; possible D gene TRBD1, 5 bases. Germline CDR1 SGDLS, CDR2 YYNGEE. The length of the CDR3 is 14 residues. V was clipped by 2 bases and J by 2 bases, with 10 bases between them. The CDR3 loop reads CASSVRGVNTEAFF. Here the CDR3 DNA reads TGTGCCAGCAGCGTGCGGGGGGTAAACACTGAAGCTTTCTTT. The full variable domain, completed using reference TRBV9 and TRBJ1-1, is DSGVTQTPKHLITATGQRVTLRCSPRSGDLSVYWYQQSLDQGLQFLIQYYNGEERAKGNILERFSAQQFPDLHSELNLSSLELGDSALYFCASSVRGVNTEAFFGQGTRLTVV.

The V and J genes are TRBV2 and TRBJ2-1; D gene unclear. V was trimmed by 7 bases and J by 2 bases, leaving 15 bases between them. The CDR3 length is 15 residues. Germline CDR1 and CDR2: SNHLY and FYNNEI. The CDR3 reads CASIFRPRTYNEQFF. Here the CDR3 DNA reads TGTGCCAGCATTTTCCGGCCAAGAACCTACAATGAGCAGTTCTTC.

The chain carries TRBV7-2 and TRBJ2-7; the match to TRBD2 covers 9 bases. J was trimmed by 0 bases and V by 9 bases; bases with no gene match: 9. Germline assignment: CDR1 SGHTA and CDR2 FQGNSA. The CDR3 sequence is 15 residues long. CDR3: CASGDLAGSSYEQYF. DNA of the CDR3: TGTGCCAGTGGGGACCTAGCGGGAAGCTCCTACGAGCAGTACTTC.

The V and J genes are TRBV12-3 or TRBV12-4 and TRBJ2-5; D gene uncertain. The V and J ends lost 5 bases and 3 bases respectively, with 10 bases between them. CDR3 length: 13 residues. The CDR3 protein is CASSPGWEETQYF. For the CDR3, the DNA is TGTGCCAGCAGTCCCGGGTGGGAAGAGACCCAGTACTTC.

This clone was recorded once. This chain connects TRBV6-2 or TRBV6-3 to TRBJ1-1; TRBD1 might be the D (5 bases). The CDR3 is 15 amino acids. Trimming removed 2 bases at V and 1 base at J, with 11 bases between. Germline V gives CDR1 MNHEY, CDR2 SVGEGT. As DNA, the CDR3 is TGTGCCAGCAGTTACCCCCCTGGGGCGAACACTGAAGCTTTCTTT. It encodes CASSYPPGANTEAFF.

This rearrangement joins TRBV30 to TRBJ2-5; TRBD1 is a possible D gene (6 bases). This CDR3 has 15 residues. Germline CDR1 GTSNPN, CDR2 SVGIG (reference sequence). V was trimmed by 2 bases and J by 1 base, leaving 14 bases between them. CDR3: CAWSREQGRQETQYF. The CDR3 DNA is TGTGCCTGGAGTAGGGAGCAGGGGCGCCAAGAGACCCAGTACTTC.

CDR3 sequence reads: CASSHTRQGMNTEAFF. CDR3 coding DNA: TGTGCCAGCAGTCATACCCGACAGGGAATGAACACTGAAGCTTTCTTT. V and J are TRBV5-5 and TRBJ1-1, with 7 positions matching TRBD1. The CDR3 extends over 16 amino acids. CDR1 and CDR2 from the germline V gene are SGHKS and YYEKEE (reference sequence). V gave up 5 bases and J gave up 0 bases; unmatched junction bases: 10.

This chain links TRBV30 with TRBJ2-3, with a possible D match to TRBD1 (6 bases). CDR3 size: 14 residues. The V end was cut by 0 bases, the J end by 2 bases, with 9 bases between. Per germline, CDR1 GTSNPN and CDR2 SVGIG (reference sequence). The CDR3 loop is CAWSVDSATDTQYF. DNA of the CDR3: TGTGCCTGGAGTGTGGACAGCGCCACAGATACGCAGTATTTT.

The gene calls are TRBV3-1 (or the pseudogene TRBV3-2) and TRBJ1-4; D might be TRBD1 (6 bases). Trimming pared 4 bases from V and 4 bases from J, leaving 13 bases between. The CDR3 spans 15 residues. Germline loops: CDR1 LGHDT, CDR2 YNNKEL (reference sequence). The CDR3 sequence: CASSRRGGYNEKLFF. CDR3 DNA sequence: TGTGCCAGCAGCCGGCGAGGGGGATATAATGAAAAACTGTTTTTT.

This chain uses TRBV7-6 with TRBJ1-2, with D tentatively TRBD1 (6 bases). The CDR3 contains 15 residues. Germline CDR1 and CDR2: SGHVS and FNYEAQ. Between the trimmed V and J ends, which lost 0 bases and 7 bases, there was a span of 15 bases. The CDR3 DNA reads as TGTGCCAGCAGCTTAGCGGAGGGGGTGATAGGTGGCTACACCTTC. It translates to CASSLAEGVIGGYTF.

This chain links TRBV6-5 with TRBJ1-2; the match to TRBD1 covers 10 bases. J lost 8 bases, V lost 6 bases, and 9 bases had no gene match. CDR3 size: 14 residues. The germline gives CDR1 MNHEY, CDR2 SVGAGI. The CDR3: CASRHETGGRGYTF. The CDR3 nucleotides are TGTGCCAGCAGGCACGAGACAGGGGGCAGGGGCTACACCTTC.

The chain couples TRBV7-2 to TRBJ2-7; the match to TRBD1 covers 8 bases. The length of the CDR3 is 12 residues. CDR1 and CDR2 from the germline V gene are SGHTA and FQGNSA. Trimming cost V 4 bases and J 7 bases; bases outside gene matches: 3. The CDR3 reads CASSSDRAEQYF. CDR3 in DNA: TGTGCCAGCAGCTCGGACAGGGCGGAGCAGTACTTC.

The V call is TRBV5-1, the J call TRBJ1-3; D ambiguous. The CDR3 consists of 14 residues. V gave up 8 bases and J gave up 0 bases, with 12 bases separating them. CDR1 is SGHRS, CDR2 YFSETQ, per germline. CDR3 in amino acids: CASQDPFSGNTIYF. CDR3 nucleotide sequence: TGCGCCAGTCAGGATCCTTTCTCTGGAAACACCATATATTTT.